The sequence of this T cell receptor (beta chain) was determined in a study of esophageal squamous cell carcinoma under preoperative chemotherapy. Study-level information: TCR repertoires were profiled from both peripheral blood T cells and tumor-infiltrating lymphocytes. Study findings and constraints: Chemotherapy was followed by significantly higher TCR diversity in peripheral T cells only, not tumor-infiltrating lymphocytes. Paclitaxel-nedaplatin therapy caused immediate, substantial clonotype frequency changes.

Documented time point: before preoperative PTX-NDP chemotherapy. TCRdb re-called the PCR reads through MiXCR, storing one row per CDR3 protein. The sample has 15,000 to 20,000 distinct CDR3 sequences, roughly half seen once. Germline V CDR1 and CDR2: SGHNT, YYREEE (reference sequence). The germline V and J ends were trimmed by 2 bases and 1 base, with 18 bases remaining between them. The CDR3 loop spans 17 amino acids. This clonotype was recorded only once. The antigen remains undetermined. This receptor was identified in a human donor with esophageal squamous cell carcinoma. The donor label of this sample is uncertain. This chain connects TRBV5-4 to TRBJ1-1; tentative D call: TRBD1 (5 bases). Sampling was done from a patient given preoperative chemotherapy. DNA for the CDR3: TGTGCCAGCAGCTTACCTACATCGGGGGTGGCGAACACTGAAGCTTTCTTT. Translation gives CASSLPTSGVANTEAFF.